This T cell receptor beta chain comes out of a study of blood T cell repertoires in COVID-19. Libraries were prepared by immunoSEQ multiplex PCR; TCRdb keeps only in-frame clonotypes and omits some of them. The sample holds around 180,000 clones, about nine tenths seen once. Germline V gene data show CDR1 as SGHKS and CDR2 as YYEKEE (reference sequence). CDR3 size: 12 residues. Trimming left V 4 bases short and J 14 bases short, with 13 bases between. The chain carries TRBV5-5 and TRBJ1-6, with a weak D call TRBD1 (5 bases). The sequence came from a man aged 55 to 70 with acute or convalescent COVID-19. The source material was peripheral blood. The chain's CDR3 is CASSPEGDSLHF. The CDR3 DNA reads TGTGCCAGCAGCCCGGAAGGGGATTCCCTCCACTTT. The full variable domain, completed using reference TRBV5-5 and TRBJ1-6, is DAGVTQSPTHLIKTRGQQVTLRCSPISGHKSVSWYQQVLGQGPQFIFQYYEKEERGRGNFPDRFSARQFPNYSSELNVNALLLGDSALYLCASSPEGDSLHFGNGTRLTVT.